This T cell receptor beta chain emerged from a study of T cell clones after liver transplantation. About the research overall: Standard immunosuppression, with no induction, continued until 12-24 months after transplant.

Germline V gene sequence: CDR1 SGHVS, CDR2 FQNEAQ. Trimming at V came to 5 bases and at J to 0 bases, leaving 4 bases not matched to a gene. The CDR3 runs to 14 residues. Data came from immunoSEQ multiplex PCR; TCRdb stores just in-frame clones and leaves some out. The sample shows around 30,000 clones, 90% to 95% of them seen only once. V is TRBV7-8 and J is TRBJ2-7, with 7 bases lining up with TRBD1. The source of this sequence is a human patient who received a liver transplant. Some of the T cells may derive from the graft donor. The sample in question was CD8+ T cells from blood, obtained 12 months after liver transplant. CDR3 region: CASSTGQDSYEQYF. Here the CDR3 DNA reads TGTGCCAGCAGCACCGGACAGGACTCCTACGAGCAGTACTTC.